This is a list of T cell receptor beta chains from one sample in a study of blood T cell repertoires in COVID-19. The method was immunoSEQ multiplex PCR; TCRdb's version includes in-frame clones alone and lacks a portion of them. The sample contains about 410,000 clones, about 88% of which appear only once. Specimen: peripheral blood. The receptors stem from a woman aged 40 to 50 with COVID-19, enrolled during active disease. CDR3s include the opening cysteine and the closing phenylalanine or tryptophan. The D gene is left open where the match is weak. A clone size is listed for some rows: how often the clone was seen (once, few, many), or a class if it is expanded.

clone_size: NA
j_call: TRBJ2-1
d_call: NA
cdr3_length: 14
v_call: TRBV5-4
cdr3_aa: CASSLGQDYNEQFF
cdr3_nt: TGTGCCAGCAGCTTGGGACAGGATTACAATGAGCAGTTCTTC

clone_size: NA
j_call: TRBJ1-4
d_call: TRBD1
cdr3_length: 13
v_call: TRBV10-3
cdr3_aa: CAIRRTGGEKLFF
cdr3_nt: TGTGCCATCCGACGGACAGGGGGAGAAAAACTGTTTTTT

clone_size: once
j_call: TRBJ1-4
d_call: NA
cdr3_length: 16
v_call: TRBV18
cdr3_aa: CASSLGELATNEKLFF
cdr3_nt: TGTGCCAGCTCGCTTGGAGAGCTTGCAACTAATGAAAAACTGTTTTTT

clone_size: NA
j_call: TRBJ1-2
d_call: NA
cdr3_length: 13
v_call: TRBV5-1
cdr3_aa: CASSLGRGDGYTF
cdr3_nt: TGCGCCAGCAGCTTGGGCCGCGGAGATGGCTACACCTTC

clone_size: NA
j_call: TRBJ1-3
d_call: NA
cdr3_length: 13
v_call: TRBV2
cdr3_aa: CASIQVPGNTIYF
cdr3_nt: TGTGCCAGCATCCAGGTACCTGGAAACACCATATATTTT

clone_size: NA
j_call: TRBJ1-2
d_call: NA
cdr3_length: 12
v_call: TRBV12-3/TRBV12-4
cdr3_aa: CASSWEFYGYTF
cdr3_nt: TGTGCCAGCAGTTGGGAGTTCTATGGCTACACCTTC

clone_size: once
j_call: TRBJ1-2
d_call: TRBD1
cdr3_length: 14
v_call: TRBV28
cdr3_aa: CASSLGQGSYGYTF
cdr3_nt: TGTGCCAGCAGTTTAGGACAGGGGAGCTATGGCTACACCTTC

clone_size: NA
j_call: TRBJ2-7
d_call: NA
cdr3_length: 13
v_call: TRBV5-1
cdr3_aa: CASSPTPGFEQYF
cdr3_nt: TGCGCCAGCAGCCCAACACCAGGTTTCGAGCAGTACTTC

clone_size: NA
j_call: TRBJ1-5
d_call: TRBD1
cdr3_length: 15
v_call: TRBV19
cdr3_aa: CASWDRGRDNQPQHF
cdr3_nt: TGTGCCAGTTGGGACAGGGGAAGAGACAATCAGCCCCAGCATTTT

clone_size: NA
j_call: TRBJ1-1
d_call: TRBD1
cdr3_length: 18
v_call: TRBV28
cdr3_aa: CASSFDLDWWDRHTEAFF
cdr3_nt: TGTGCCAGCAGTTTTGATTTGGATTGGTGGGACAGACACACTGAAGCTTTCTTT